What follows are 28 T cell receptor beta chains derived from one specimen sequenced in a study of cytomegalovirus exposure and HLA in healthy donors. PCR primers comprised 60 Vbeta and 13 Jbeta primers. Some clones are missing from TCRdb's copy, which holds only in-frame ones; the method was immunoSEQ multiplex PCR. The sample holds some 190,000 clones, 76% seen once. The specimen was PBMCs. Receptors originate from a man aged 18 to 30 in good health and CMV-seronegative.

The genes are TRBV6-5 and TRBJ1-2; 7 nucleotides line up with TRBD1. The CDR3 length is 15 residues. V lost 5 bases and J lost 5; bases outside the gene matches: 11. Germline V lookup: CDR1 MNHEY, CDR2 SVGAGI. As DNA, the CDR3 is TGTGCCAGCAGTCGGAATGCAGGGGGTAGATATGGCTACACCTTC. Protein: CASSRNAGGRYGYTF.

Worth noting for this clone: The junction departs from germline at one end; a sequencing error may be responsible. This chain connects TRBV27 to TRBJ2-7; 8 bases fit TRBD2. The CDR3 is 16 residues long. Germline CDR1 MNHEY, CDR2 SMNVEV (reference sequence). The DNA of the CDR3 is TGTGCCAGCAGTTTAAGCAGGCGGGGGGAATCCTCCGAGCAGTACTTC. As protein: CASSLSRRGESSEQYF.

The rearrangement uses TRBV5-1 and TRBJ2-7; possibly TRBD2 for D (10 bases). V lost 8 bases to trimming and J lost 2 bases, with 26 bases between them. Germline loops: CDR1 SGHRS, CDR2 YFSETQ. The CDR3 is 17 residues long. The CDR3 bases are TGCGCCAGGAGGGACAGGGAACTAGCGGGGATCACCTACGAGCAGTACTTC. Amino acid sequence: CARRDRELAGITYEQYF.

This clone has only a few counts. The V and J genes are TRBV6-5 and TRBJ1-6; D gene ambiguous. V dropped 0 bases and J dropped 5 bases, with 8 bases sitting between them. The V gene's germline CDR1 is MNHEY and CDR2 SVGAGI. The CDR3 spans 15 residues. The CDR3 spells CASSYSHGNNSPLHF. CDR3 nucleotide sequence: TGTGCCAGCAGTTACTCGCACGGGAATAATTCACCCCTCCACTTT.

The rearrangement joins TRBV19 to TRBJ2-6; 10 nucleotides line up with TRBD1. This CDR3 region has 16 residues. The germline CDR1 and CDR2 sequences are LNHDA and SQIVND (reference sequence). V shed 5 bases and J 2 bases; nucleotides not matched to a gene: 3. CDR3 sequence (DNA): TGTGCCAGTAGTCCAGGACAGGGGGCTGGGGCCAACGTCCTGACTTTC. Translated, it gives CASSPGQGAGANVLTF. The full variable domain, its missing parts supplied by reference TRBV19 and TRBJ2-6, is DGGITQSPKYLFRKEGQNVTLSCEQNLNHDAMYWYRQDPGQGLRLIYYSQIVNDFQKGDIAEGYSVSREKKESFPLTVTSAQKNPTAFYLCASSPGQGAGANVLTFGAGSRLTVL.

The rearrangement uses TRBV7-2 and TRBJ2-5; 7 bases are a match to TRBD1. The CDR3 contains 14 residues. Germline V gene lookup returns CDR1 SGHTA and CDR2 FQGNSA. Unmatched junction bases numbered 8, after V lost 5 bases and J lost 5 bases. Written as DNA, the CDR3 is TGTGCCAGCAGCGCAGACAGGGCTGGGGAGACCCAGTACTTC. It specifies CASSADRAGETQYF.

CDR3 coding DNA: TGTGCCAGCACCGGGGGTCTAGCGGACACCGGGGAGCTGTTTTTT. Protein: CASTGGLADTGELFF. The chain is built from TRBV5-8 and TRBJ2-2, with 7 bases lining up with TRBD2. V gave up 6 bases and J gave up 3 bases; unmatched junction bases: 8. CDR3 length equals 15 residues. CDR1 is SGHTS and CDR2 is YDEGEE in the germline V gene. The complete variable domain, with remaining parts taken from reference TRBV5-8 and TRBJ2-2, reads EAGVTQSPTHLIKTRGQQATLRCSPISGHTSVYWYQQALGLGLQFLLWYDEGEERNRGNFPPRFSGRQFPNYSSELNVNALELEDSALYLCASTGGLADTGELFFGEGSRLTVL.

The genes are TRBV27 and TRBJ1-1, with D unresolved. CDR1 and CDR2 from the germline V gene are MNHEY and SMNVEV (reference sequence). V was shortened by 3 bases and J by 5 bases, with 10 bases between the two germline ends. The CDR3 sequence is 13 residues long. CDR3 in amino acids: CASSFGLMTEAFF. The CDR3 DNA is TGTGCCAGCAGTTTTGGGCTTATGACTGAAGCTTTCTTT.

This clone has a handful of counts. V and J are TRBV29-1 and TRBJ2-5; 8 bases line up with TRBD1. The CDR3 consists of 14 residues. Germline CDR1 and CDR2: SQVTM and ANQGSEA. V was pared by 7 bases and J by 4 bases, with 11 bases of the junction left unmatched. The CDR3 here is CSAFGQGRGETQYF. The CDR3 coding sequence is TGCAGCGCTTTCGGACAGGGAAGAGGAGAGACCCAGTACTTC.

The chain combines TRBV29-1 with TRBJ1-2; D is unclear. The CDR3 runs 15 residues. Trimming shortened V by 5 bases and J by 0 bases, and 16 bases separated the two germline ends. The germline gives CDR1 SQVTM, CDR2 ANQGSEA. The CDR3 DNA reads TGCAGCGTTACCTCATGGCGCGGTTCTAACTATGGCTACACCTTC. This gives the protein CSVTSWRGSNYGYTF.

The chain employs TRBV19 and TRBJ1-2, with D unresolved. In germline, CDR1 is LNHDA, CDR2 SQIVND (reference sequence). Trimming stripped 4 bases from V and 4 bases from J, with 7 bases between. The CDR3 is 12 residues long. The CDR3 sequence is CASSRSLYGYTF. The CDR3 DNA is TGTGCCAGTAGTAGGAGTCTCTATGGCTACACCTTC.

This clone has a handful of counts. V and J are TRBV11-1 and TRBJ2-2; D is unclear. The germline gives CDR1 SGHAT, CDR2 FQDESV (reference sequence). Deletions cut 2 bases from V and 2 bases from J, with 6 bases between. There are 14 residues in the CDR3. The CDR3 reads CASSLLRNTGELFF. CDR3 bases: TGTGCCAGCAGCTTACTCAGAAACACCGGGGAGCTGTTTTTT.

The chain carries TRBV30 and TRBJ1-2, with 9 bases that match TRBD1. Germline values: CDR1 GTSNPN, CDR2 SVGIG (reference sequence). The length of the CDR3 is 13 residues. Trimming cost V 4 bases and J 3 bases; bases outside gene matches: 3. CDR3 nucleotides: TGTGCCTGGACGGGACAGGGCTACTATGGCTACACCTTC. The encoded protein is CAWTGQGYYGYTF. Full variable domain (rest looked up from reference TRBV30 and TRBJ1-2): SQTIHQWPATLVQPVGSPLSLECTVEGTSNPNLYWYRQAAGRGLQLLFYSVGIGQISSEVPQNLSASRPQDRQFILSSKKLLLSDSGFYLCAWTGQGYYGYTFGSGTRLTVV.

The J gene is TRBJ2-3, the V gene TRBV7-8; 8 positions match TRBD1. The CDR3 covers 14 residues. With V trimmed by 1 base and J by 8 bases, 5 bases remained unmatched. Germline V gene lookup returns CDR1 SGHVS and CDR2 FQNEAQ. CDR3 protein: CASSLVGQGGTQYF. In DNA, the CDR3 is TGTGCCAGCAGCTTAGTTGGACAGGGAGGTACGCAGTATTTT.

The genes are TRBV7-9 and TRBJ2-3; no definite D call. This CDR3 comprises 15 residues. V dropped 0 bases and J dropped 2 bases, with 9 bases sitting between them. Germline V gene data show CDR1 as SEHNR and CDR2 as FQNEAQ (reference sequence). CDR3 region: CASSLARPDTDTQYF. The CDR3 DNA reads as TGTGCCAGCAGCTTAGCGAGGCCAGACACAGATACGCAGTATTTT. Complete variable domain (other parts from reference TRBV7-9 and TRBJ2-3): DTGVSQNPRHKITKRGQNVTFRCDPISEHNRLYWYRQTLGQGPEFLTYFQNEAQLEKSRLLSDRFSAERPKGSFSTLEIQRTEQGDSAMYLCASSLARPDTDTQYFGPGTRLTVL.

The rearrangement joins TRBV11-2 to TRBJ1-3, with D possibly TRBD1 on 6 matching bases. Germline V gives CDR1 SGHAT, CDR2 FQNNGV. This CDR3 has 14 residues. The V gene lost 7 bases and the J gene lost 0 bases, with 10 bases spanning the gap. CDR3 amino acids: CASIDRSSGNTIYF. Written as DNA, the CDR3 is TGTGCCAGCATCGACAGGAGCTCTGGAAACACCATATATTTT.

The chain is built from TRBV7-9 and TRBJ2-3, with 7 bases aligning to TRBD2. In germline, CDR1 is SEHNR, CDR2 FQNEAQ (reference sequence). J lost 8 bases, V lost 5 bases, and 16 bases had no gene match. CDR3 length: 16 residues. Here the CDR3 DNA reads TGTGCCAGCAGCGAACCATCCGGGACTACCCAAGGTACGCAGTATTTT. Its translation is CASSEPSGTTQGTQYF.

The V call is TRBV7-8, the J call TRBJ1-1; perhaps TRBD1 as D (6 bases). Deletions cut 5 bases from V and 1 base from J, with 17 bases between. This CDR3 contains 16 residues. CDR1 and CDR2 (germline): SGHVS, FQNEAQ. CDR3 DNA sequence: TGTGCCAGCAGCCCCGGCAGGGGATTAGGGAACACTGAAGCTTTCTTT. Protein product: CASSPGRGLGNTEAFF. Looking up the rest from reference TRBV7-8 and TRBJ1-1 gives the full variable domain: GAGVSQSPRYKVAKRGQDVALRCDPISGHVSLFWYQQALGQGPEFLTYFQNEAQLDKSGLPSDRFFAERPEGSVSTLKIQRTQQEDSAVYLCASSPGRGLGNTEAFFGQGTRLTVV.

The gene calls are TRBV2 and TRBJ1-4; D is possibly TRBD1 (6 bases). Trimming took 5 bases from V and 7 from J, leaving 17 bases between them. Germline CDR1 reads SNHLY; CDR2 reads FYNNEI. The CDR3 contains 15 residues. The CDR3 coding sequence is TGTGCCAGCAGTCTGGGACAAGGGGTCGGTGAAAAACTGTTTTTT. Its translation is CASSLGQGVGEKLFF.

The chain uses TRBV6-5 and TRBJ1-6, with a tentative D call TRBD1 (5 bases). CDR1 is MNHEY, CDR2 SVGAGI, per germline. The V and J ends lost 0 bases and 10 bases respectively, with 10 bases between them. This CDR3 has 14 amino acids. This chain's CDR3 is CASSYSRGRSPLHF. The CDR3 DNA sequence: TGTGCCAGCAGTTACTCAAGGGGTCGGTCACCCCTCCACTTT.

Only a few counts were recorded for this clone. CDR3 DNA: TGTGCCAGCAGCCAGACGAGTAGCGGGAGGGCGAGGGTGTACTACAATGAGCAGTTCTTC. Encoded protein: CASSQTSSGRARVYYNEQFF. This chain joins TRBV4-2 and TRBJ2-1; 11 nucleotides align to TRBD2. CDR1 and CDR2 from the germline V gene are LGHNA and YNFKEQ. After removal of 3 bases from V and 3 bases from J, the junction contained 16 bases not matched to a gene. The CDR3 is made up of 20 amino acids.

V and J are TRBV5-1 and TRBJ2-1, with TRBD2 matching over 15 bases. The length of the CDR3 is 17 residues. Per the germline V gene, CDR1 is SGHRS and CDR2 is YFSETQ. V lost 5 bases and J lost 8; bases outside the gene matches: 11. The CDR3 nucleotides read TGCGCCAGCAGATATATGCGGACTAGCGGGGGGGCCCATGAGCAGTTCTTC. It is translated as CASRYMRTSGGAHEQFF. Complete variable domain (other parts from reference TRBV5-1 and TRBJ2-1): KAGVTQTPRYLIKTRGQQVTLSCSPISGHRSVSWYQQTPGQGLQFLFEYFSETQRNKGNFPGRFSGRQFSNSRSEMNVSTLELGDSALYLCASRYMRTSGGAHEQFFGPGTRLTVL.

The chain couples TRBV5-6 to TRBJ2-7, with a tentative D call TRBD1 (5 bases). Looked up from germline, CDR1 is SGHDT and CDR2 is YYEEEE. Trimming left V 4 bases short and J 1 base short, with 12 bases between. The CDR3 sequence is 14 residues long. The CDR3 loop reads CASSPAGRSYEQYF. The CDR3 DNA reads TGTGCCAGCAGCCCGGCAGGGCGGTCCTACGAGCAGTACTTC.

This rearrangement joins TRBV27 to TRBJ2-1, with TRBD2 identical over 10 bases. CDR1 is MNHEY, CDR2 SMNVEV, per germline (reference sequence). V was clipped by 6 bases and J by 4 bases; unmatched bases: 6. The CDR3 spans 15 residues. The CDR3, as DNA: TGTGCCAGCAGCCTTACTAGCGGGAATTACAATGAGCAGTTCTTC. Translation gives CASSLTSGNYNEQFF.

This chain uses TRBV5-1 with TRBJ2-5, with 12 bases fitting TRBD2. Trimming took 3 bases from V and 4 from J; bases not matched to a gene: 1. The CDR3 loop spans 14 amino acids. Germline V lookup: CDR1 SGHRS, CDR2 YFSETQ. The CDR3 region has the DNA TGCGCCAGCAGCTCGGGACTAGCGGGAGAGACCCAGTACTTC. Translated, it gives CASSSGLAGETQYF.

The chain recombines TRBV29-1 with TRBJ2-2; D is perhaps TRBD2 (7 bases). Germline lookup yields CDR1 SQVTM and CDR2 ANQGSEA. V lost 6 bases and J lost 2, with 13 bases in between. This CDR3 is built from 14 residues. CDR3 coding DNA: TGCAGCGTCGACGGGGGGCGTAACACCGGGGAGCTGTTTTTT. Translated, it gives CSVDGGRNTGELFF.

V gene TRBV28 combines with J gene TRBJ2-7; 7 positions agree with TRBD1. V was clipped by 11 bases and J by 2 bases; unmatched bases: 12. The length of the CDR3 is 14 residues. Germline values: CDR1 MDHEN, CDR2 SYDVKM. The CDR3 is CAAKGHRGTYEQYF. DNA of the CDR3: TGTGCCGCAAAGGGCCACAGGGGAACCTACGAGCAGTACTTC.

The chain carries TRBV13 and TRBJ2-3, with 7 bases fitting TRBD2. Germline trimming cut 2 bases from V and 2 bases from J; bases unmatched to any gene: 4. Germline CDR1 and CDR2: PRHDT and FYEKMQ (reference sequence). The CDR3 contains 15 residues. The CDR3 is CASSLLAENTDTQYF. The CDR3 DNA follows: TGTGCCAGCAGCTTACTAGCGGAAAACACAGATACGCAGTATTTT.